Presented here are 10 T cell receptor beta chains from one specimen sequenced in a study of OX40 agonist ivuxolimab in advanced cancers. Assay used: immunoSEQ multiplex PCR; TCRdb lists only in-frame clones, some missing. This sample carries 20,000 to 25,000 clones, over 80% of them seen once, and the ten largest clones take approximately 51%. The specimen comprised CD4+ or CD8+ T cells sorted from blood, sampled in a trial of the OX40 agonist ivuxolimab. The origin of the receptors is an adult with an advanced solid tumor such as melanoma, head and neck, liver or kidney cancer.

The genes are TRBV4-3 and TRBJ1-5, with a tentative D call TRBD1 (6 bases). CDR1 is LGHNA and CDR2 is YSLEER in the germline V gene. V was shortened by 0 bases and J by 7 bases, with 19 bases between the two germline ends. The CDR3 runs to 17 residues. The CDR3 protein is CASSQDLGGGIWQPQHF. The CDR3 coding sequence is TGCGCCAGCAGCCAAGATCTCGGGGGCGGGATTTGGCAGCCCCAGCATTTT.

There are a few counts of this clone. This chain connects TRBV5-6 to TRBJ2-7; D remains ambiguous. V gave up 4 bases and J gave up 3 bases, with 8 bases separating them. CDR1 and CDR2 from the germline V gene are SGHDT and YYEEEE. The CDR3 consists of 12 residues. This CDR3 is CASSVGIYEQYF. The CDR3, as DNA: TGTGCCAGCAGCGTAGGAATCTACGAGCAGTACTTC.

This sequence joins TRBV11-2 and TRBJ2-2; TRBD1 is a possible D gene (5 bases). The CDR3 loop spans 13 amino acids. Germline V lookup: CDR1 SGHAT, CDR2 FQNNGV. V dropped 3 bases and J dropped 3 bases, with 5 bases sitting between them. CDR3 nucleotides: TGTGCCAGCAGCTTCAGGGACACCGGGGAGCTGTTTTTT. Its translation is CASSFRDTGELFF.

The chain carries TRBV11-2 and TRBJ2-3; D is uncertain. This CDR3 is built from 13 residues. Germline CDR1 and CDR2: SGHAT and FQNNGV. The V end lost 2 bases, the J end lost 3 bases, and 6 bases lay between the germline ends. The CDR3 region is CASSLLATDTQYF. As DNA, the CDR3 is TGTGCCAGCAGCTTATTAGCAACAGATACGCAGTATTTT.

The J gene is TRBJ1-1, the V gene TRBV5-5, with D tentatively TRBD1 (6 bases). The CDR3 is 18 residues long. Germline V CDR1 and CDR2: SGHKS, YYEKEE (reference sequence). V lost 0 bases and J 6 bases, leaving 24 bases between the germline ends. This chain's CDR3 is CASSLVGPGQISWAEAFF. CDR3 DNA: TGTGCCAGCAGCTTGGTTGGGCCGGGACAAATCAGTTGGGCTGAAGCTTTCTTT.

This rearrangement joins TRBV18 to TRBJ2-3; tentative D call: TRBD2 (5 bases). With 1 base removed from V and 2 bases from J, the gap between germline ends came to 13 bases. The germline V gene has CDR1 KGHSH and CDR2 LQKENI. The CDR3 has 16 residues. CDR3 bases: TGTGCCAGCTCACCACAGGCTAACGGGGTCACAGATACGCAGTATTTT. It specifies CASSPQANGVTDTQYF.

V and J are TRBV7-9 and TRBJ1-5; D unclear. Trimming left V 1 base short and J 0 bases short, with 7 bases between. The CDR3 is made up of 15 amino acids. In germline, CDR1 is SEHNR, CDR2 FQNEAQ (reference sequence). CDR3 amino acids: CASSLGPNSNQPQHF. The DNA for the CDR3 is TGTGCCAGCAGCTTAGGCCCGAATAGCAATCAGCCCCAGCATTTT.

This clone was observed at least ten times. CDR3 residues: CASSPGAYRGEQYF. The CDR3 nucleotides are TGTGCCAGCAGCCCGGGGGCGTATCGGGGCGAGCAGTACTTC. V gene TRBV5-6 combines with J gene TRBJ2-7; D assignment may be TRBD1 or TRBD2 (6 bases each). Deletions cut 4 bases from V and 6 bases from J, with 17 bases between. The CDR3 sequence is 14 residues long. Germline V gene data show CDR1 as SGHDT and CDR2 as YYEEEE.

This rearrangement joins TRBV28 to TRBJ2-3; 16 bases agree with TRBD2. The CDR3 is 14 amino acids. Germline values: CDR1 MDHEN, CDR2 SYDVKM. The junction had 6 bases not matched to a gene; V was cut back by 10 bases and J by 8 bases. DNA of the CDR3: TGTGCCACCGGGACTAGCGGGGGGGCGGTTACGCAGTATTTT. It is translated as CATGTSGGAVTQYF.

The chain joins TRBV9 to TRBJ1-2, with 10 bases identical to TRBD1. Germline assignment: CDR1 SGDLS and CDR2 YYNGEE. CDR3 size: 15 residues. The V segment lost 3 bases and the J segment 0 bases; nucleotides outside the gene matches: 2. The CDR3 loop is CASSETGGANYGYTF. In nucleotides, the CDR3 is TGTGCCAGCAGCGAGACAGGGGGCGCTAACTATGGCTACACCTTC.